The 3 T cell receptor beta chains below all came from one sample that was sequenced in a study of cytomegalovirus exposure and HLA in healthy donors. PCR primers comprised 60 Vbeta and 13 Jbeta primers. TCRdb keeps only in-frame clones here, not all; method: immunoSEQ multiplex PCR. The sample holds some 77,000 clones, roughly 78% seen once. Sequenced sample: PBMCs. The receptor source for this set is a man younger than 40 in good health and CMV-seronegative.

The rearrangement links TRBV13 to TRBJ2-5; maybe TRBD1 (5 bases). Germline V gene lookup returns CDR1 PRHDT and CDR2 FYEKMQ (reference sequence). CDR3 length: 15 residues. V lost 2 bases to trimming and J lost 4 bases, with 14 bases between them. The CDR3 DNA sequence: TGTGCCAGCAGCTTAAACTCGCAGGGTAGAGAGACCCAGTACTTC. Protein: CASSLNSQGRETQYF.

V usage is TRBV7-8 and J usage is TRBJ1-2; D not certain. The CDR3 extends over 13 amino acids. Germline lookup yields CDR1 SGHVS and CDR2 FQNEAQ. V lost 3 bases, J lost 3 bases, and 8 bases lay in between. For the CDR3, the DNA is TGTGCCAGCAGCTTTAATATGTACTATGGCTACACCTTC. This encodes CASSFNMYYGYTF.

Notes on this clone: The sample contains more than one DNA sequence encoding this CDR3. This sequence joins TRBV27 and TRBJ2-7, with TRBD1 identical over 8 bases. The CDR3 spans 13 residues. The V segment lost 6 bases and the J segment 3 bases; nucleotides outside the gene matches: 4. Germline loops: CDR1 MNHEY, CDR2 SMNVEV (reference sequence). CDR3 protein: CASSPGQGYEQYF. CDR3 nucleotide sequence: TGTGCCAGCAGCCCCGGACAGGGCTACGAGCAGTACTTC.